Listed below are T cell receptor beta chains from one sample, sequenced in a study of control samples from healthy donors and cancer patients. The data were produced by immunoSEQ multiplex PCR, yet TCRdb's version contains in-frame clones alone and is incomplete. The sample lists some 150,000 clones, roughly 95% seen once, with approximately 0.93% in the top ten. The sequenced material came from blood. The origin of the receptors is a woman aged 25 to 39 in good health. Both conserved end residues are part of each CDR3. The D gene is left open where the match is weak. Clone sizes are given selectively: once, few, many, or a class where the clone is expanded.

clone size	V gene	J gene	D gene	CDR3 protein	CDR3 DNA
NA	TRBV5-4	TRBJ1-2	NA	CASSLGAVGYGYTF	TGTGCCAGCAGCTTGGGGGCCGTGGGCTATGGCTACACCTTC
NA	TRBV15	TRBJ1-5	NA	CATSRDSGPNQPQHF	TGTGCCACCAGCAGAGATTCGGGTCCCAATCAGCCCCAGCATTTT
NA	TRBV5-1	TRBJ1-3	NA	CASSLNPGHINTIYF	TGCGCCAGCAGCTTGAATCCGGGACATATAAACACCATATATTTT
NA	TRBV7-9	TRBJ2-7	TRBD1	CASSLTTGQLEQYF	TGTGCCAGCAGCTTGACGACAGGGCAACTCGAGCAGTACTTC
NA	TRBV24-1	TRBJ1-5	NA	CATSDFTGKPQHF	TGTGCCACCAGTGATTTCACGGGGAAGCCCCAGCATTTT
NA	TRBV2	TRBJ1-5	TRBD1	CASSLQGGDIQPQHF	TGTGCCAGCAGTCTCCAGGGGGGGGACATTCAGCCCCAGCATTTT
NA	TRBV5-1	TRBJ2-5	NA	CASSRPTTGIQETQYF	TGCGCCAGCAGCCGACCTACTACAGGGATTCAAGAGACCCAGTACTTC
NA	TRBV4-1	TRBJ2-3	TRBD2	CASSPQTSGGPSTDTQYF	TGCGCCAGCAGCCCTCAGACTAGCGGGGGACCTAGCACAGATACGCAGTATTTT
once	TRBV5-1	TRBJ2-7	NA	CASSSWDFNASYEQYF	TGCGCCAGCAGCTCCTGGGACTTTAACGCTTCCTACGAGCAGTACTTC
NA	TRBV2	TRBJ2-2	TRBD2	CASKVLAGVTGELFF	TGTGCCAGCAAGGTACTAGCGGGAGTCACCGGGGAGCTGTTTTTT
NA	TRBV9	TRBJ2-1	NA	CASSVAPGLVNEQFF	TGTGCCAGCAGCGTAGCCCCGGGACTGGTCAATGAGCAGTTCTTC
NA	TRBV4-2	TRBJ1-4	NA	CASSRQNEKLFF	TGTGCCAGCAGCCGCCAAAATGAAAAACTGTTTTTT
NA	TRBV12-3/TRBV12-4	TRBJ1-5	NA	CASARWGRPQHF	TGTGCCAGCGCCAGGTGGGGCCGGCCCCAGCATTTT
NA	TRBV28	TRBJ2-4	NA	CASSSPGVIQYF	TGTGCCAGCAGTTCCCCAGGGGTCATTCAGTACTTC
NA	TRBV19	TRBJ1-3	NA	CASSGDSGNTIYF	TGTGCCAGTAGTGGAGACTCTGGAAACACCATATATTTT
NA	TRBV7-8	TRBJ1-3	TRBD1	CASSLTLRRGTGLSKTSNTIYF	TGTGCCAGCAGCTTAACACTACGCCGAGGGACAGGGCTATCGAAAACCTCAAACACCATATATTTT
NA	TRBV11-2	TRBJ2-7	NA	CASSGQPDNEQYF	TGTGCCAGCAGCGGACAGCCCGACAACGAGCAGTACTTC
NA	TRBV30	TRBJ1-1	NA	CAWSVRGEAFF	TGTGCCTGGAGTGTACGGGGGGAAGCTTTCTTT
NA	TRBV5-4	TRBJ2-2	NA	CASSLSENTGELFF	TGTGCCAGCAGCTTGAGCGAAAACACCGGGGAGCTGTTTTTT
NA	TRBV6-4	TRBJ2-1	TRBD1	CASSQLGYGTGSNEQFF	TGTGCCAGCAGTCAACTTGGGTACGGGACAGGGTCTAATGAGCAGTTCTTC
NA	TRBV5-1	TRBJ2-2	TRBD2	CASSSNGLAGAGELFF	TGCGCCAGCAGCTCCAATGGACTAGCTGGAGCCGGGGAGCTGTTTTTT
NA	TRBV28	TRBJ1-5	NA	CASRGVGGHYSNQPQHF	TGTGCCAGCAGAGGGGTAGGTGGCCATTATAGCAATCAGCCCCAGCATTTT
NA	TRBV5-8	TRBJ2-1	TRBD2	CASSRGTSGEDEQFF	TGTGCCAGCAGCCGTGGGACTAGCGGGGAGGATGAGCAGTTCTTC
NA	TRBV5-8	TRBJ2-7	TRBD1	CASSFWDSRSYEQYF	TGTGCCAGCAGCTTTTGGGACAGCCGTTCCTACGAGCAGTACTTC
once	TRBV10-1	TRBJ2-5	TRBD2	CASSESRLAGVETQYF	TGCGCCAGCAGTGAGTCGAGACTAGCGGGAGTAGAGACCCAGTACTTC
NA	TRBV15	TRBJ2-2	TRBD2	CATSREGLAGGPGELFF	TGTGCCACCAGCAGAGAAGGGCTAGCGGGAGGGCCCGGGGAGCTGTTTTTT
once	TRBV5-6	TRBJ2-3	NA	CASSLADSSRLYF	TGTGCCAGCAGCTTGGCGGACAGCTCGCGGTTGTATTTT
NA	TRBV4-1	TRBJ1-2	NA	CASSQDGVAGYTF	TGCGCCAGCAGCCAAGATGGGGTAGCGGGCTACACCTTC
once	TRBV28	TRBJ2-7	TRBD1	CASSLRGPYEQYF	TGTGCCAGCAGTTTAAGGGGGCCCTACGAGCAGTACTTC
NA	TRBV6-1	TRBJ2-4	NA	CASSDLRTGRIQYF	TGTGCCAGCAGTGATCTCCGGACGGGGAGAATTCAGTACTTC
NA	TRBV19	TRBJ1-5	NA	CASSTHNTGKSNQPQHF	TGTGCCAGTAGTACTCATAATACAGGAAAAAGCAATCAGCCCCAGCATTTT
NA	TRBV28	TRBJ2-2	NA	CASSLHPGGRYTGELFF	TGTGCCAGCAGTCTCCACCCTGGAGGGAGGTACACCGGGGAGCTGTTTTTT
NA	TRBV9	TRBJ1-4	NA	CASSFRAEGEKLFF	TGTGCCAGCAGCTTCCGGGCTGAGGGCGAAAAACTGTTTTTT